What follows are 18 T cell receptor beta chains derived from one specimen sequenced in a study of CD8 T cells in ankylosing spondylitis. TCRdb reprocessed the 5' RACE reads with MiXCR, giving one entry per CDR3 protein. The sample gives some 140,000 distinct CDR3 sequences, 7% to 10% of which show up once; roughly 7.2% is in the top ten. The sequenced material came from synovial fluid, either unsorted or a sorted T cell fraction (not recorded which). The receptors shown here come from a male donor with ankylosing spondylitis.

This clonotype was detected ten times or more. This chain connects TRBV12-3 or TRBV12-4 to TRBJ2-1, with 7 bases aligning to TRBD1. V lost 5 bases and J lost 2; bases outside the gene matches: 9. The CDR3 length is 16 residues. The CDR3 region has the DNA TGTGCCAGCAGTAGTCAACCGGGACAGACCTACAATGAGCAGTTCTTC. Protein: CASSSQPGQTYNEQFF.

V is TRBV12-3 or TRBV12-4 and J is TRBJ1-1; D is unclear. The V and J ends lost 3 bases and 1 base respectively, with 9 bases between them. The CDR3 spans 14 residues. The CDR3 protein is CASSFRATNTEAFF. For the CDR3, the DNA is TGTGCCAGCAGTTTCCGAGCTACGAACACTGAAGCTTTCTTT.

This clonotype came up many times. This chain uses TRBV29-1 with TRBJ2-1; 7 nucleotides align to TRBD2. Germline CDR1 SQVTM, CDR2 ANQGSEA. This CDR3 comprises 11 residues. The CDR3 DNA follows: TGCGGGGGGGACGATAACAATGAGCAGTTCTTC. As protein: CGGDDNNEQFF.

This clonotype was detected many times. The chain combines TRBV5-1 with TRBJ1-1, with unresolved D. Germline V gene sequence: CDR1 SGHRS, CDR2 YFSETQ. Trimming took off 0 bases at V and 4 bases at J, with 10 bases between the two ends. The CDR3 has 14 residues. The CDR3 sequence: CASSLEASSTEAFF. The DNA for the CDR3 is TGCGCCAGCAGCTTGGAAGCCAGCAGCACTGAAGCTTTCTTT.

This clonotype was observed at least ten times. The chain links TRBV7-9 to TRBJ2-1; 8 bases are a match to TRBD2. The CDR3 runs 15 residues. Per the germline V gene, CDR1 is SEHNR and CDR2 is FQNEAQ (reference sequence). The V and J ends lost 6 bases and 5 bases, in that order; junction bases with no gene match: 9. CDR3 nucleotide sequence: TGTGCCAGCAGTCCACTTGCGGGGGGTAACAATGAGCAGTTCTTC. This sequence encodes CASSPLAGGNNEQFF.

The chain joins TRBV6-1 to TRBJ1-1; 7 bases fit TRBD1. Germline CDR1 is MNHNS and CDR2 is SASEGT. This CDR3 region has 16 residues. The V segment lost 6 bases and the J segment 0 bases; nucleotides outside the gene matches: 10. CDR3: CASRHRQGGMNTEAFF. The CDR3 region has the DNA TGTGCCAGCAGACACAGACAGGGAGGTATGAACACTGAAGCTTTCTTT.

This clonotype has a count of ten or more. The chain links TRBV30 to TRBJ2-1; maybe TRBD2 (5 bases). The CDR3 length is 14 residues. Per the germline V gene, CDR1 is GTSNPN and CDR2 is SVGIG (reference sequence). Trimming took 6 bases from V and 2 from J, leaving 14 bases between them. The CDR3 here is CACNRDSPYNEQFF. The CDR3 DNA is TGTGCCTGCAACCGGGATAGCCCCTACAATGAGCAGTTCTTC.

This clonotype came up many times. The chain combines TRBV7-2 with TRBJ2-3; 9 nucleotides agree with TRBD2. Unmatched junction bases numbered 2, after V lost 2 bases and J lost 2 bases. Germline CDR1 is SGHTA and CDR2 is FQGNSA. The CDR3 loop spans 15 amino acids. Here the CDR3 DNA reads TGTGCCAGCAGCTTAAGACTAGCGGCCACAGATACGCAGTATTTT. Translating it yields CASSLRLAATDTQYF.

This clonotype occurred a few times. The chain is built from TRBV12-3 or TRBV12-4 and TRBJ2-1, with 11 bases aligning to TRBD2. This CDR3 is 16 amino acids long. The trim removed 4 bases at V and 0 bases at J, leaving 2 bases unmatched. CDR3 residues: CASSSLAGGSYNEQFF. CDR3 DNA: TGTGCCAGCAGTTCTCTAGCGGGGGGCTCCTACAATGAGCAGTTCTTC.

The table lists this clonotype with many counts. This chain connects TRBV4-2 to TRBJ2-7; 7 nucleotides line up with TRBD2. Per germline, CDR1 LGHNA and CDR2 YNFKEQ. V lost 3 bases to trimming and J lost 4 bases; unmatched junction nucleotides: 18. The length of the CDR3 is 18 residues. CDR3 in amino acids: CASSQRQSERGIQYEQYF. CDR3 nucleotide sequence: TGTGCCAGCAGCCAGAGGCAGAGTGAGCGGGGCATTCAGTACGAGCAGTACTTC.

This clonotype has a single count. CDR3: CASSYGTGGWNSPLHF. In DNA, the CDR3 is TGTGCCAGCAGCTATGGGACGGGAGGTTGGAATTCACCCCTCCACTTT. This chain uses TRBV5-4 with TRBJ1-6, with D perhaps matching TRBD1 (5 bases). V lost 3 bases and J lost 7, with 17 bases in between. The germline V gene has CDR1 SGHNT and CDR2 YYREEE (reference sequence). The CDR3 contains 16 residues.

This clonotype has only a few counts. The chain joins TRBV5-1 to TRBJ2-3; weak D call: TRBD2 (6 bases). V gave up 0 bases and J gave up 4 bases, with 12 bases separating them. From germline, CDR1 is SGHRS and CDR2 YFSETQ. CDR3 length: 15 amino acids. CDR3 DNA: TGCGCCAGCAGCTTGGGTACGGGAGCGGCAGATACGCAGTATTTT. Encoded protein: CASSLGTGAADTQYF. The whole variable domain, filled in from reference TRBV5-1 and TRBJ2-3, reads KAGVTQTPRYLIKTRGQQVTLSCSPISGHRSVSWYQQTPGQGLQFLFEYFSETQRNKGNFPGRFSGRQFSNSRSEMNVSTLELGDSALYLCASSLGTGAADTQYFGPGTRLTVL.

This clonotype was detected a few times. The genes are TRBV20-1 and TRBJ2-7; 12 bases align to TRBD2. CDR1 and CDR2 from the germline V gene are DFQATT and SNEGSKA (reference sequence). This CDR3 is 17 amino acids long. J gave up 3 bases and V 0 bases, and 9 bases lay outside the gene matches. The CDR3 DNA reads TGCAGTGCTAGAGATCAACTAGCGGGAGGAAGGCTCTACGAGCAGTACTTC. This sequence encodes CSARDQLAGGRLYEQYF.

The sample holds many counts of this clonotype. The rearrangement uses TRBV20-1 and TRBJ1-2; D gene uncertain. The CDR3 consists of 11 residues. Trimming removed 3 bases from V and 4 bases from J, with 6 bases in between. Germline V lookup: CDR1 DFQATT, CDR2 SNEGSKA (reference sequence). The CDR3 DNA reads TGCAGTGCTAGTCTTTCCTATGGCTACACCTTC. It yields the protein CSASLSYGYTF.

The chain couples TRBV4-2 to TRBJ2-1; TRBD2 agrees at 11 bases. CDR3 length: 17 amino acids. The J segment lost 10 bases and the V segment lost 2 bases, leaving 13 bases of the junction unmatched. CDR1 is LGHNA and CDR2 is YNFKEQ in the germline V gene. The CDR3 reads CASSQYTLTSGTGEQFF. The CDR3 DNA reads TGTGCCAGCAGCCAATACACATTGACTAGCGGGACGGGGGAGCAGTTCTTC.

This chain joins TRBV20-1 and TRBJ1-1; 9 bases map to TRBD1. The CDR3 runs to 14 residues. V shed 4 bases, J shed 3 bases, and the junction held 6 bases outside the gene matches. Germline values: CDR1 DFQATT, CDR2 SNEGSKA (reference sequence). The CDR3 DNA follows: TGCAGTGCTACACAGGGGGCGGAGGACACTGAAGCTTTCTTT. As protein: CSATQGAEDTEAFF.

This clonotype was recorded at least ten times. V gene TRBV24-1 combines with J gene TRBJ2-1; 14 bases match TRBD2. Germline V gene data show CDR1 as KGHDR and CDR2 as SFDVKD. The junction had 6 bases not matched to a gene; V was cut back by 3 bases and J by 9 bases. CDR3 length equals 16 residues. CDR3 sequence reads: CATSDAGLAGVIEQFF. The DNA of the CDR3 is TGTGCCACCAGTGATGCGGGACTAGCGGGAGTAATTGAGCAGTTCTTC.

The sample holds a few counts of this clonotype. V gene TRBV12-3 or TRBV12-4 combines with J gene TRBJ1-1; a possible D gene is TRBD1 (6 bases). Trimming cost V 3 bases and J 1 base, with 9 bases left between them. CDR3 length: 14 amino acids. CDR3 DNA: TGTGCCAGCAGTTTCCAGGGGCCGAACACTGAAGCTTTCTTT. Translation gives CASSFQGPNTEAFF.